What follows describes a single TCR beta chain. The antigen is unknown. TCRdb passed the 5' RACE reads through MiXCR, listing each CDR3 protein once. Altogether 300,000 or so distinct CDR3 sequences are present, around 8.6% being singletons, with the ten largest covering about 3.5%. This CDR3 region has 13 residues. V lost 4 bases to trimming and J lost 8 bases, with 14 bases between them. Germline V gives CDR1 SGHRS, CDR2 YFSETQ. These data originate in a study of T cells after yellow fever vaccination. Study-level results: Highly abundant clonotypes carried over from the bulk population could end up in FACS-sorted repertoires as contaminants.

The sample consisted of CD4+ T cells sorted from PBMCs, taken 5 days after the yellow fever booster vaccination. The chain combines TRBV5-1 with TRBJ2-3; TRBD2 is a possible D gene (6 bases). This TCR was recovered from a man in his late teens or twenties who received the YFV17D yellow fever vaccine. CDR3 DNA sequence: TGCGCCAGCAGCACTCGCGGGGACGGTACGCAGTATTTT. Encoded protein: CASSTRGDGTQYF.